Following are 22 T cell receptor beta chains from one sample sequenced in a study of blood T cell repertoires in COVID-19. This table comes from immunoSEQ multiplex PCR, and its TCRdb copy is limited to in-frame clones, with some not included. The top ten clones hold over 0.75% of a sample with 200,000 to 250,000 clones, about 90% of them seen once. The sequenced sample was PBMCs or T cells enriched from blood (not recorded which). These receptors were obtained from a man between 50 and 59 years old who had been exposed to COVID-19.

The chain couples TRBV27 to TRBJ1-6, with D possibly TRBD1 on 6 matching bases. Germline CDR1 MNHEY, CDR2 SMNVEV (reference sequence). V was cut by 0 bases and J by 7 bases, with 10 bases left in between. This CDR3 comprises 15 residues. The CDR3 DNA reads TGTGCCAGCAGTTTATCCTCGCAGGGGAATTCACCCCTCCACTTT. The encoded protein is CASSLSSQGNSPLHF.

The chain's CDR3 is CAISEEANEAFF. The CDR3, as DNA: TGTGCCATCAGTGAGGAGGCGAATGAAGCTTTCTTT. The chain uses TRBV10-3 and TRBJ1-1, with D uncertain. Looked up from germline, CDR1 is ENHRY and CDR2 is SYGVKD. V gave up 2 bases and J gave up 7 bases, with 8 bases separating them. This CDR3 has 12 residues.

The chain joins TRBV4-1 to TRBJ1-6, with 8 bases matching TRBD1. Trimming removed 6 bases from V and 7 bases from J; junction bases left unmatched: 5. The CDR3 has 14 amino acids. From germline, CDR1 is MGHRA and CDR2 YSYEKL. CDR3 DNA: TGCGCCAGCAGACCGGGACAGGAAAATTCACCCCTCCACTTT. As protein: CASRPGQENSPLHF.

The rearrangement links TRBV5-1 to TRBJ1-1; 8 nucleotides align to TRBD1. The junction had 7 bases not matched to a gene; V was cut back by 3 bases and J by 0 bases. CDR1 is SGHRS and CDR2 is YFSETQ in the germline V gene. This CDR3 contains 16 residues. CDR3 in DNA: TGCGCCAGCAGCTATGGGACAGGCTCCATGAACACTGAAGCTTTCTTT. Encoded protein: CASSYGTGSMNTEAFF.

The V gene is TRBV9, the J gene TRBJ2-1, with TRBD1 matching 10 bases. The trim removed 4 bases at V and 5 bases at J, leaving 9 bases unmatched. Germline CDR1 SGDLS, CDR2 YYNGEE. The CDR3 covers 16 residues. CDR3 DNA: TGTGCCAGCAGCAGTCTGCCGGGACAGGGGAACAATGAGCAGTTCTTC. Amino acid sequence: CASSSLPGQGNNEQFF.

DNA for the CDR3: TGTGCCAGCACTCCGACAGGGTTAGCCAAAAACATTCAGTACTTC. Protein sequence: CASTPTGLAKNIQYF. The chain couples TRBV28 to TRBJ2-4, with TRBD1 identical over 7 bases. The CDR3 extends over 15 amino acids. Germline trimming cut 7 bases from V and 0 bases from J; bases unmatched to any gene: 6. Germline V CDR1 and CDR2: MDHEN, SYDVKM.

This clone was counted once. The DNA of the CDR3 is TGTGCCAGCAGCACCCTGGCCGTCTCGGGCTATAATTCACCCCTCCACTTT. This codes for CASSTLAVSGYNSPLHF. V is TRBV13 and J is TRBJ1-6; D not certain. This CDR3 has 17 amino acids. V gave up 5 bases and J gave up 3 bases, with 17 bases separating them. Germline CDR1 PRHDT, CDR2 FYEKMQ (reference sequence).

The J gene is TRBJ2-7, the V gene TRBV12-3 or TRBV12-4; D is undetermined. V lost 4 bases, J lost 7 bases, and 11 bases lay in between. The CDR3 loop spans 12 amino acids. The CDR3 DNA reads TGTGCCAGCAGTTCGCAGACTTGGGAGCAGTACTTC. Protein product: CASSSQTWEQYF.

This clone occurred once. The chain employs TRBV28 and TRBJ1-2; 8 bases are a match to TRBD1. Per germline, CDR1 MDHEN and CDR2 SYDVKM. CDR3 length: 14 residues. The V segment lost 3 bases and the J segment 8 bases; nucleotides outside the gene matches: 8. The CDR3 nucleotides read TGTGCCAGCAGTTTTTCCGGGACAGGATCCGGCTACACCTTC. It specifies CASSFSGTGSGYTF.

V and J are TRBV11-2 and TRBJ1-4; 7 bases fit TRBD1. CDR1 is SGHAT and CDR2 is FQNNGV in the germline V gene. This CDR3 comprises 16 residues. V gave up 0 bases and J gave up 5 bases; unmatched junction bases: 6. Written as DNA, the CDR3 is TGTGCCAGCAGCTTAGAAGATAGGGGGCGGAATGAAAAACTGTTTTTT. Residues: CASSLEDRGRNEKLFF. Full variable domain (outside the CDR3, taken from reference TRBV11-2 and TRBJ1-4): EAGVAQSPRYKIIEKRQSVAFWCNPISGHATLYWYQQILGQGPKLLIQFQNNGVVDDSQLPKDRFSAERLKGVDSTLKIQPAKLEDSAVYLCASSLEDRGRNEKLFFGSGTQLSVL.

The chain couples TRBV5-1 to TRBJ2-7; possibly TRBD1 for D (5 bases). V lost 4 bases and J 6 bases, leaving 17 bases between the germline ends. This CDR3 has 14 amino acids. CDR1 and CDR2 from the germline V gene are SGHRS and YFSETQ. The CDR3 DNA follows: TGCGCCAGCAGCCCAGGTGAGGTGGGGCGCGAGCAGTACGTC. Translating gives CASSPGEVGREQYV.

The chain combines TRBV15 with TRBJ1-3; no firm D call. Trimming took 8 bases from V and 1 from J, leaving 15 bases between them. Germline V lookup: CDR1 LNHNV, CDR2 YYDKDF (reference sequence). This CDR3 has 15 residues. The CDR3 reads CATQLSAGSGNTIYF. As DNA, the CDR3 is TGTGCCACCCAGCTCTCGGCAGGTTCTGGAAACACCATATATTTT.

Comment on this clone: The same CDR3 can be traced to other DNA sequences in this sample. The chain joins TRBV5-1 to TRBJ1-2; 8 bases map to TRBD1. This CDR3 has 13 amino acids. V lost 4 bases to trimming and J lost 4 bases; unmatched junction nucleotides: 3. Germline V gene data show CDR1 as SGHRS and CDR2 as YFSETQ. CDR3 bases: TGCGCCAGCAGCCTTGACAGGGGCTATGGCTACACCTTC. The encoded protein is CASSLDRGYGYTF.

This chain links TRBV7-8 with TRBJ2-3; 7 nucleotides align to TRBD1. After removal of 0 bases from V and 2 bases from J, the junction contained 8 bases not matched to a gene. This CDR3 is built from 17 residues. Germline V gives CDR1 SGHVS, CDR2 FQNEAQ. The CDR3 protein is CASSLANRGAATDTQYF. CDR3 nucleotide sequence: TGTGCCAGCAGCTTAGCTAACAGGGGTGCGGCCACAGATACGCAGTATTTT.

The chain carries TRBV28 and TRBJ1-5; maybe TRBD1 (5 bases). The length of the CDR3 is 14 residues. Germline-derived CDR1 and CDR2 are MDHEN and SYDVKM. V was pared by 6 bases and J by 2 bases, with 11 bases between. The CDR3 is CASRRWGGNQPQHF. The CDR3 DNA sequence: TGTGCCAGCAGACGCTGGGGGGGCAATCAGCCCCAGCATTTT. Full variable domain (missing parts from reference TRBV28 and TRBJ1-5): DVKVTQSSRYLVKRTGEKVFLECVQDMDHENMFWYRQDPGLGLRLIYFSYDVKMKEKGDIPEGYSVSREKKERFSLILESASTNQTSMYLCASRRWGGNQPQHFGDGTRLSIL.

This chain links TRBV18 with TRBJ1-2, with D unclear. With 3 bases removed from V and 2 bases from J, the gap between germline ends came to 13 bases. Per germline, CDR1 KGHSH and CDR2 LQKENI. CDR3 length equals 15 residues. CDR3 bases: TGTGCCAGCTCACCCAATATAGCAGACAACTATGGCTACACCTTC. Its protein is CASSPNIADNYGYTF.

This chain connects TRBV28 to TRBJ1-3; no reliable D call. The CDR3 is 14 amino acids. V was cut by 3 bases and J by 3 bases, with 9 bases left in between. CDR1 is MDHEN and CDR2 is SYDVKM in the germline V gene. DNA of the CDR3: TGTGCCAGCAGTTTTTATACTTTTGGAAACACCATATATTTT. It translates to CASSFYTFGNTIYF.

The chain recombines TRBV5-1 with TRBJ2-5; 12 bases map to TRBD2. The junction had 8 bases not matched to a gene; V was cut back by 3 bases and J by 5 bases. Germline values: CDR1 SGHRS, CDR2 YFSETQ. The CDR3 has 16 residues. The CDR3 nucleotides are TGCGCCAGCAGCTACGGGACTAGCGGGTTCGGTGAGACCCAGTACTTC. It codes for CASSYGTSGFGETQYF.

The CDR3 sequence is CASSPRQGLEPQHF. DNA for the CDR3: TGTGCCAGCAGCCCCCGACAGGGTCTGGAGCCCCAGCATTTT. The chain has TRBV13 and TRBJ1-5; 7 bases match TRBD1. Germline values: CDR1 PRHDT, CDR2 FYEKMQ (reference sequence). The CDR3 has 14 residues. Trimming took 5 bases from V and 8 from J; bases not matched to a gene: 9.

This chain links TRBV7-8 with TRBJ2-7; D is perhaps TRBD2 (5 bases). V was clipped by 4 bases and J by 2 bases, with 6 bases between them. CDR3 length: 12 residues. Germline values: CDR1 SGHVS, CDR2 FQNEAQ. The CDR3 bases are TGTGCCAGCAGCTCGAGGGCCTACGAGCAGTACTTC. Protein product: CASSSRAYEQYF. The full variable domain, completed using reference TRBV7-8 and TRBJ2-7, is GAGVSQSPRYKVAKRGQDVALRCDPISGHVSLFWYQQALGQGPEFLTYFQNEAQLDKSGLPSDRFFAERPEGSVSTLKIQRTQQEDSAVYLCASSSRAYEQYFGPGTRLTVT.

The rearrangement uses TRBV28 and TRBJ1-5; 9 nucleotides match TRBD1. Trimming at V came to 6 bases and at J to 7 bases, leaving 10 bases not matched to a gene. The germline CDR1 and CDR2 sequences are MDHEN and SYDVKM. This CDR3 contains 15 residues. CDR3 nucleotide sequence: TGTGCCAGCAGCTCTCCTGCGACAGGGGGGCAGCCCCAGCATTTT. Translated: CASSSPATGGQPQHF.

This rearrangement joins TRBV13 to TRBJ2-7; TRBD2 aligns across 12 bases. V gave up 8 bases and J gave up 5 bases; unmatched junction bases: 7. The V gene's germline CDR1 is PRHDT and CDR2 FYEKMQ (reference sequence). This CDR3 has 14 residues. The CDR3 loop reads CASRLAGGPHEQYV. DNA for the CDR3: TGTGCCAGCCGTCTAGCGGGAGGGCCACACGAGCAGTACGTC.